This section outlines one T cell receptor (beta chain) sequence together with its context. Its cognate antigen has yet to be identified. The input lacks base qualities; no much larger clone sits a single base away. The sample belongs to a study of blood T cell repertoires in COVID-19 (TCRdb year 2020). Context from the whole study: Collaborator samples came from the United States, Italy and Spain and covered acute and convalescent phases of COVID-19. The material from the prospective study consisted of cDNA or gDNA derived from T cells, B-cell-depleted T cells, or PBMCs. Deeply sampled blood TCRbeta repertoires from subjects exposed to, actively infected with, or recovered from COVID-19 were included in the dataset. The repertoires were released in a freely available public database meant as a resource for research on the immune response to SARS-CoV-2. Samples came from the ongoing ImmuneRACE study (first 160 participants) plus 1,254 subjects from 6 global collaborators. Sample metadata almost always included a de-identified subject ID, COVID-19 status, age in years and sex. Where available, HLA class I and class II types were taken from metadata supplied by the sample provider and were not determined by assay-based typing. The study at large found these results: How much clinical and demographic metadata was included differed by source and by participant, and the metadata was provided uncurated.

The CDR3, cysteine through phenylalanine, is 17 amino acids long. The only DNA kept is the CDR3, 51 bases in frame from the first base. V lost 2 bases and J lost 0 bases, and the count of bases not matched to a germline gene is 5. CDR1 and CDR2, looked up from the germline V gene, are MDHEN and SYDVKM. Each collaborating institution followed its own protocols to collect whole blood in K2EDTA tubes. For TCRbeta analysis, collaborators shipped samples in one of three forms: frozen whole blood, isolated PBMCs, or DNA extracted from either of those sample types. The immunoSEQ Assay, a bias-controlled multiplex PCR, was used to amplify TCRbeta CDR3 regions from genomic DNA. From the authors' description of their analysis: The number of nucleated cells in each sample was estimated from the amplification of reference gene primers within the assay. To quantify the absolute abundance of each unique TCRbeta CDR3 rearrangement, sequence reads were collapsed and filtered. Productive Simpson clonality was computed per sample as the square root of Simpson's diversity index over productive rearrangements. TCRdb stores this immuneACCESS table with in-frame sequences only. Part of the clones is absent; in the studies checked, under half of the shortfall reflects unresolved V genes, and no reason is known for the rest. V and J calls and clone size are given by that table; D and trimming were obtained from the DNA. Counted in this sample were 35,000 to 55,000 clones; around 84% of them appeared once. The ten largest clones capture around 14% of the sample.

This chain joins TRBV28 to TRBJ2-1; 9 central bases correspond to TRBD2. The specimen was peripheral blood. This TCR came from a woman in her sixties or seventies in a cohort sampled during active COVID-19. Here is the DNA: TGTGCCAGCAGTTTAGATCCTAGCGGGACCTCCTACAATGAGCAGTTCTTC. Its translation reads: CASSLDPSGTSYNEQFF.